The clone carrying this T cell receptor (beta chain) came up a few times. Its antigen is not known. CDR1 and CDR2 (germline): ENHRY, SYGVKD. The V gene end was trimmed by 10 bases and the J gene end by 1 base; junction bases not matched to a gene: 8. The CDR3 is 16 residues long. CD45RO/CCR7/CD25/CD127/CD95/CD27 staining was used to isolate CD4+ naive, central memory, regulatory and stem cell-like memory cells by sorting. Every isolated RNA sample was fully reverse transcribed, so sequencing captured expressed TCRB transcripts. Roughly 3.5 million reads per sample on average were obtained from naive, central memory and regulatory T cell samples. Only in-frame clones appear in the TCRdb table, and some are missing; sequencing was by immunoSEQ multiplex PCR. Among some 150,000 clones listed, more than 9.5% were seen once. These data come from a study of beta chain features in type 1 diabetes. Findings and limits, study-wide: Cells that show high TCR expression could be over-represented by cDNA sequencing. In type 1 diabetes patients, VDJ junctions had fewer insertions; deletions at these junctions were more frequent.

J is TRBJ2-2 and V is TRBV10-3; 11 positions agree with TRBD2. This TCR derives from a man between 18 and 35 years old in good health. Material for sequencing was central memory CD4+ T cells from blood. Here the CDR3 DNA reads TGTGCCACCGCCCGGACTAGCGGGTGGAACACCGGGGAGCTGTTTTTT. This gives the protein CATARTSGWNTGELFF.